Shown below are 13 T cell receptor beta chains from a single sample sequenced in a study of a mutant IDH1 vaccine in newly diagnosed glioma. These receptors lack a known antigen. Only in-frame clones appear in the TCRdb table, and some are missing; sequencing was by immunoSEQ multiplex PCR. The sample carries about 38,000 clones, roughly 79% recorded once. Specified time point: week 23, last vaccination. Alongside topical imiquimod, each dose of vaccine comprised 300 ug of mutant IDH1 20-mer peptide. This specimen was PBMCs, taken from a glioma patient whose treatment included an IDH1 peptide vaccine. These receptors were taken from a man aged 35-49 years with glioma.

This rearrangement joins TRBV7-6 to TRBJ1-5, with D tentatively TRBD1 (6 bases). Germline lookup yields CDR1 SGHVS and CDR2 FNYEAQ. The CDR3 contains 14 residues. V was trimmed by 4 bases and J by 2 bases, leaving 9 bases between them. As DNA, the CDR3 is TGTGCCAGCAGCTACAGGGTTGGCAATCAGCCCCAGCATTTT. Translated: CASSYRVGNQPQHF.

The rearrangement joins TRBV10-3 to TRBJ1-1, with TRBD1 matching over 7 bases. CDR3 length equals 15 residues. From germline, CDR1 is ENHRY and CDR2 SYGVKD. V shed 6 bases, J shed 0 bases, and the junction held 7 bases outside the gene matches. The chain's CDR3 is CAISPGQLLNTEAFF. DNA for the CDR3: TGTGCCATCAGCCCGGGACAGTTATTGAACACTGAAGCTTTCTTT.

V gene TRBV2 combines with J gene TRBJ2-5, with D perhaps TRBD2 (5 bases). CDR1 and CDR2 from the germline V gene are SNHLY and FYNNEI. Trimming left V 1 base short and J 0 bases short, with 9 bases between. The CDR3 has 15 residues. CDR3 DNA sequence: TGTGCCAGCAGTGAAGGGTTGGGAGACCAAGAGACCCAGTACTTC. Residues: CASSEGLGDQETQYF.

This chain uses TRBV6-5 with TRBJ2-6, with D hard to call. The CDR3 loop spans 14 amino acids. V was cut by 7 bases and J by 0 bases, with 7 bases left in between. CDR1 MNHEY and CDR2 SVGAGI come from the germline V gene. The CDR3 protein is CASIGNSGANVLTF. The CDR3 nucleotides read TGTGCCAGCATTGGCAACTCTGGGGCCAACGTCCTGACTTTC.

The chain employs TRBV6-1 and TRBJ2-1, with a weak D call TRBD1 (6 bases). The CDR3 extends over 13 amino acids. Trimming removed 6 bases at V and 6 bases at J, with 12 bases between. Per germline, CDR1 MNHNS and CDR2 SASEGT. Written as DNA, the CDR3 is TGTGCCAGCAGCCCACAGGGTTTCAATGAGCAGTTCTTC. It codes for CASSPQGFNEQFF.

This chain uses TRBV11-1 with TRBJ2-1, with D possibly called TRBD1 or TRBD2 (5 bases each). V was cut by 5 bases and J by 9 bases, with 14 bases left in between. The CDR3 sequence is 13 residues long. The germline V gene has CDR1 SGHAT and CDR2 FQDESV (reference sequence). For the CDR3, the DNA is TGTGCCAGCAGCCTTCGTTCCGGGACTGAGCAGTTCTTC. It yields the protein CASSLRSGTEQFF.

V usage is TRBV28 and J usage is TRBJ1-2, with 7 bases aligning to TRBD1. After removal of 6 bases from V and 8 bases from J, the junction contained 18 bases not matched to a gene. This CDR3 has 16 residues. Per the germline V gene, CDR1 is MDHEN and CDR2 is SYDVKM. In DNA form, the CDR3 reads TGTGCCAGCAGCCCGCCCGACAGGGTTAAACGAGAAGGCTACACCTTC. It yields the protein CASSPPDRVKREGYTF.

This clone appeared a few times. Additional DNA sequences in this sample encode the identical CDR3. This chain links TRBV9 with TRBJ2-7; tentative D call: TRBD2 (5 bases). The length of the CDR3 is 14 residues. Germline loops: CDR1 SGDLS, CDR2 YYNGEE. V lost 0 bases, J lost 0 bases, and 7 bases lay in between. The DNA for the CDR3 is TGTGCCAGCAGCGTAGGAGGGAGCTCCTACGAGCAGTACTTC. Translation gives CASSVGGSSYEQYF.

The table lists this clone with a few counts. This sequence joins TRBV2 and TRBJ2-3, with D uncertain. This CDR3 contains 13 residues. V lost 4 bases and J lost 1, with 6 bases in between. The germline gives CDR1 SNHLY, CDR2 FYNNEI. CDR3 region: CASSADGTDTQYF. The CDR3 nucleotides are TGTGCCAGCAGTGCCGACGGCACAGATACGCAGTATTTT.

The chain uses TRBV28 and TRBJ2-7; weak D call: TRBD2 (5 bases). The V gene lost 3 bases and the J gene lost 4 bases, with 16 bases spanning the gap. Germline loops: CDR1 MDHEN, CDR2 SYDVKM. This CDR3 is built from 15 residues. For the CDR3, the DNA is TGTGCCAGCAGTTTCGGTGTCAGGACTTTTTACGAGCAGTACTTC. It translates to CASSFGVRTFYEQYF.

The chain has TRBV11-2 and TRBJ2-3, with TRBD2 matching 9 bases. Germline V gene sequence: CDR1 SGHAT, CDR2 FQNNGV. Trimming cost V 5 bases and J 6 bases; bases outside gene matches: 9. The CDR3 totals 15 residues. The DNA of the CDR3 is TGTGCCAGCAGCGATAAGCGGGGGGCCCGGGATACGCAGTATTTT. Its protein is CASSDKRGARDTQYF. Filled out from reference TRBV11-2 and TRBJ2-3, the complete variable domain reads EAGVAQSPRYKIIEKRQSVAFWCNPISGHATLYWYQQILGQGPKLLIQFQNNGVVDDSQLPKDRFSAERLKGVDSTLKIQPAKLEDSAVYLCASSDKRGARDTQYFGPGTRLTVL.

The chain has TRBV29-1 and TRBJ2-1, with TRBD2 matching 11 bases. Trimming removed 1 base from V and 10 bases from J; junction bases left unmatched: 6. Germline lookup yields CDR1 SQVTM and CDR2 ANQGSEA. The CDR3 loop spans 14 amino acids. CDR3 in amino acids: CSVEARLAGGEQFF. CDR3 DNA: TGCAGCGTTGAAGCCCGTCTAGCGGGAGGAGAGCAGTTCTTC.

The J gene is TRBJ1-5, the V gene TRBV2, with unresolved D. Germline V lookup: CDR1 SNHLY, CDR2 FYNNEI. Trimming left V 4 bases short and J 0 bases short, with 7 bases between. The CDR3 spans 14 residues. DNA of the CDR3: TGTGCCAGCAGTGGTGATTATAGCAATCAGCCCCAGCATTTT. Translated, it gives CASSGDYSNQPQHF.